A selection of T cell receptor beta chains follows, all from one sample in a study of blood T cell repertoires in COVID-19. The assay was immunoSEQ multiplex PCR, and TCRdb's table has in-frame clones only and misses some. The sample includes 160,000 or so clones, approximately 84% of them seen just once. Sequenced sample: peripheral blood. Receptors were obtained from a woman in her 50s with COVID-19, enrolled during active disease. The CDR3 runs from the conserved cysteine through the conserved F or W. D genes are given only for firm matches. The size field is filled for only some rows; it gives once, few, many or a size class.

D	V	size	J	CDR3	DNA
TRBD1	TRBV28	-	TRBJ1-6	CASSDRGSPLHF	TGTGCCAGCAGCGACAGGGGTTCACCCCTCCACTTT
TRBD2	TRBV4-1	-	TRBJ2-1	CASSQEVAGGVNEQFF	TGCGCCAGCAGCCAAGAGGTAGCGGGGGGCGTAAATGAGCAGTTCTTC
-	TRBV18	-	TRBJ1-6	CASSPSNSPLHF	TGTGCCAGCTCACCCTCTAATTCACCCCTCCACTTT
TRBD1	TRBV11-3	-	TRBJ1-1	CASSVRDRDPEAFF	TGTGCCAGCAGCGTCCGGGACAGGGACCCTGAAGCTTTCTTT
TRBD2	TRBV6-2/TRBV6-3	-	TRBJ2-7	CASSYEGGRTYEQYF	TGTGCCAGCAGTTACGAGGGAGGGCGGACCTACGAGCAGTACTTC
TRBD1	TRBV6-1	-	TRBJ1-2	CASSEGGTGAGYGYTF	TGTGCCAGCAGTGAGGGGGGGACAGGGGCTGGCTATGGCTACACCTTC
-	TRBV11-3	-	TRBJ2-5	CASGGGAGGYQETQYF	TGTGCCAGCGGAGGGGGCGCGGGGGGATACCAAGAGACCCAGTACTTC
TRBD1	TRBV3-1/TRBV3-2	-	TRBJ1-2	CASSQGDRDRGGYTF	TGTGCCAGCAGCCAGGGGGACCGGGACAGGGGTGGCTACACCTTC
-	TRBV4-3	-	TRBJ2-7	CASSQVVGGAYEQYF	TGCGCCAGCAGCCAAGTCGTCGGGGGAGCCTACGAGCAGTACTTC
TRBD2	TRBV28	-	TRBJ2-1	CASRKTSGGKNEQFF	TGTGCCAGCAGAAAGACTAGCGGGGGTAAGAATGAGCAGTTCTTC
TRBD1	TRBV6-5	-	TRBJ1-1	CASSYRQGSTEAFF	TGTGCCAGCAGTTACAGACAGGGGTCCACTGAAGCTTTCTTT
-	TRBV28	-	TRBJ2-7	CASSSMPQNGQYF	TGTGCCAGCAGTTCCATGCCCCAAAACGGGCAGTACTTC
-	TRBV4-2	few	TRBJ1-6	CASSQWASFNSPLHF	TGTGCCAGCAGCCAGTGGGCCTCCTTTAATTCACCCCTCCACTTT
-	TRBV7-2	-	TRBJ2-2	CASSHRTQFTGELFF	TGTGCCAGCAGCCACCGGACTCAGTTCACCGGGGAGCTGTTTTTT
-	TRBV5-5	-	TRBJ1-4	CASSPQVEAGREKLFF	TGTGCCAGCAGCCCCCAGGTGGAGGCAGGGAGGGAAAAACTGTTTTTT
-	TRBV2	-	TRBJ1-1	CASRIQADTEAFF	TGTGCCAGCAGAATACAGGCGGACACTGAAGCTTTCTTT
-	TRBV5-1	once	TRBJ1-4	CASSLVQGRTTNEKLFF	TGCGCCAGCAGCTTGGTTCAGGGGCGAACAACTAATGAAAAACTGTTTTTT
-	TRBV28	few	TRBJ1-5	CASSSNRRINQPQHF	TGTGCCAGCAGTTCTAACAGGCGAATCAATCAGCCCCAGCATTTT
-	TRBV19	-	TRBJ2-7	CASSIFGQGSYEQYF	TGTGCCAGTAGTATCTTTGGGCAGGGCTCCTACGAGCAGTACTTC
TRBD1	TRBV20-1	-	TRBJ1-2	CSALTGTGYTF	TGCAGTGCTTTGACAGGGACTGGCTACACCTTC
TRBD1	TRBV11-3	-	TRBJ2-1	CASSFPQTGGNEQFF	TGTGCCAGCAGCTTTCCCCAGACAGGGGGAAATGAGCAGTTCTTC
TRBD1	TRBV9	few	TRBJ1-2	CASSGRFQGQGPLGYGYTF	TGTGCCAGCAGCGGTAGGTTCCAAGGACAGGGGCCCTTAGGCTATGGCTACACCTTC
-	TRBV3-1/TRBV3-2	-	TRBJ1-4	CASSPSGGRANEKLFF	TGTGCCAGCAGCCCATCCGGGGGGCGGGCTAATGAAAAACTGTTTTTT
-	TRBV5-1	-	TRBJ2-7	CASTMVGGDSASEQYF	TGCGCCAGCACAATGGTCGGGGGTGATTCGGCCTCCGAGCAGTACTTC
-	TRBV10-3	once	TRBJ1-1	CATSLGGGVNTEAFF	TGTGCCACCTCCCTGGGGGGGGGAGTCAACACTGAAGCTTTCTTT
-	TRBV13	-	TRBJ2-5	CASSLSRETQYF	TGTGCCAGCAGCTTATCTCGGGAGACCCAGTACTTC
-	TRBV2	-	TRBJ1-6	CASSGQFGSPLHF	TGTGCCAGCAGTGGACAGTTCGGTTCACCCCTCCACTTT
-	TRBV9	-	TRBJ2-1	CASSSTGTNNEQFF	TGTGCCAGCAGTTCAACAGGGACAAACAATGAGCAGTTCTTC
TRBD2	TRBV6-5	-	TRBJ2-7	CASGGGSTYEQYF	TGTGCCAGCGGGGGGGGATCAACCTACGAGCAGTACTTC
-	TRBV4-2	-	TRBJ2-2	CASSQDLRNTGELFF	TGTGCCAGCAGCCAAGATCTACGGAACACCGGGGAGCTGTTTTTT
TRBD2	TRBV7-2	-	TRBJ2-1	CASSLRGGRPLGNEQFF	TGTGCCAGCAGCTTACGCGGGGGTCGCCCACTGGGTAATGAGCAGTTCTTC
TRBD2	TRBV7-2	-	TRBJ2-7	CASCSSGGGTYEQYF	TGTGCCAGCTGCTCTAGCGGGGGGGGGACCTACGAGCAGTACTTC
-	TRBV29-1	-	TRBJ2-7	CSVNPTPGLRVYEQYF	TGCAGCGTTAACCCCACCCCTGGGCTCAGGGTCTACGAGCAGTACTTC
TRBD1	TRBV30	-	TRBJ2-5	CAWTETGWETQYF	TGTGCCTGGACTGAGACAGGGTGGGAGACCCAGTACTTC
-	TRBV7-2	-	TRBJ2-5	CASSFGVETQYF	TGTGCCAGCAGCTTTGGAGTTGAGACCCAGTACTTC